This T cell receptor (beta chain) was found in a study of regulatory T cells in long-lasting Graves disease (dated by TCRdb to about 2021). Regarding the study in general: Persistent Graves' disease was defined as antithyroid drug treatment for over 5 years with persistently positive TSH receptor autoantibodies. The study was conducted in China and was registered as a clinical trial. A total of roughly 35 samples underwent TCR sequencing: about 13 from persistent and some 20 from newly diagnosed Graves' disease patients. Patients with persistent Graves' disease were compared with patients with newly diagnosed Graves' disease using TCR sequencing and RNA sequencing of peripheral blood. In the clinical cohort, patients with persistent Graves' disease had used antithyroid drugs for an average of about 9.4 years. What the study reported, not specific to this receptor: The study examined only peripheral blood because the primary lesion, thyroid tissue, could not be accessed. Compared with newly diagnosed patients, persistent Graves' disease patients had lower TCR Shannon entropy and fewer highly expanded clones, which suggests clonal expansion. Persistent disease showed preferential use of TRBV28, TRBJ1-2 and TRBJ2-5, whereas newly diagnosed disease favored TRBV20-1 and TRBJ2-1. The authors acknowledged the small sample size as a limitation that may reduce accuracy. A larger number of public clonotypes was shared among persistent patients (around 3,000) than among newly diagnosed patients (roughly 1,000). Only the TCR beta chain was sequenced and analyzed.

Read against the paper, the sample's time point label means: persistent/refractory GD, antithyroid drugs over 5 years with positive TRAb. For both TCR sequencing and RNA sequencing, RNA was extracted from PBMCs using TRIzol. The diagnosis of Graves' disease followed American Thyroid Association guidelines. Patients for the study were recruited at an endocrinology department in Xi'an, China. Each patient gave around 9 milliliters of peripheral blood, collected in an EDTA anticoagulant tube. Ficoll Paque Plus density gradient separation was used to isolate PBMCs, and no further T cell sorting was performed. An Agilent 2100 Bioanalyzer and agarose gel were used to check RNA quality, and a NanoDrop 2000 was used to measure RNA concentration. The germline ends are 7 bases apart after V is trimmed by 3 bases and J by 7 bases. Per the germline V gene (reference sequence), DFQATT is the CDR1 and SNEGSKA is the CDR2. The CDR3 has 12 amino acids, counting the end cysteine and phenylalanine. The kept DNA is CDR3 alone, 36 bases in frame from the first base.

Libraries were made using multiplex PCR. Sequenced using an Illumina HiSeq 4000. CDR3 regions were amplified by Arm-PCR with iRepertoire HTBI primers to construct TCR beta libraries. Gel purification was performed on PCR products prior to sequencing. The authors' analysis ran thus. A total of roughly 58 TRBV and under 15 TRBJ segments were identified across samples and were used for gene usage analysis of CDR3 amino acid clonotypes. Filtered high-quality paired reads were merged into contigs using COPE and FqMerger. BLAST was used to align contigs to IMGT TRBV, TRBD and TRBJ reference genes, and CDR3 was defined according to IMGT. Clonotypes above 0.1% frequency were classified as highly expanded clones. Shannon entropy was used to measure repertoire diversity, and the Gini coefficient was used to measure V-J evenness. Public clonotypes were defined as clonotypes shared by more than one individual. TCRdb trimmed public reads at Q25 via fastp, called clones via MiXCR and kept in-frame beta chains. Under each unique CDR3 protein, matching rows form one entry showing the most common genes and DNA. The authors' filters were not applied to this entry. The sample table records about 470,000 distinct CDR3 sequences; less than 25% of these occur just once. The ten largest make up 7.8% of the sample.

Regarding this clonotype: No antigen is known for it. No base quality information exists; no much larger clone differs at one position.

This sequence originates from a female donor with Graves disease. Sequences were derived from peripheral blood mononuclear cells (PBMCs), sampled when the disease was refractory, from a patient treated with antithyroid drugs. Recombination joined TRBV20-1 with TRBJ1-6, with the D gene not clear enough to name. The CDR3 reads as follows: CSASEANSPLHF. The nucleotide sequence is TGCAGTGCTAGCGAGGCGAATTCACCCCTCCACTTT.